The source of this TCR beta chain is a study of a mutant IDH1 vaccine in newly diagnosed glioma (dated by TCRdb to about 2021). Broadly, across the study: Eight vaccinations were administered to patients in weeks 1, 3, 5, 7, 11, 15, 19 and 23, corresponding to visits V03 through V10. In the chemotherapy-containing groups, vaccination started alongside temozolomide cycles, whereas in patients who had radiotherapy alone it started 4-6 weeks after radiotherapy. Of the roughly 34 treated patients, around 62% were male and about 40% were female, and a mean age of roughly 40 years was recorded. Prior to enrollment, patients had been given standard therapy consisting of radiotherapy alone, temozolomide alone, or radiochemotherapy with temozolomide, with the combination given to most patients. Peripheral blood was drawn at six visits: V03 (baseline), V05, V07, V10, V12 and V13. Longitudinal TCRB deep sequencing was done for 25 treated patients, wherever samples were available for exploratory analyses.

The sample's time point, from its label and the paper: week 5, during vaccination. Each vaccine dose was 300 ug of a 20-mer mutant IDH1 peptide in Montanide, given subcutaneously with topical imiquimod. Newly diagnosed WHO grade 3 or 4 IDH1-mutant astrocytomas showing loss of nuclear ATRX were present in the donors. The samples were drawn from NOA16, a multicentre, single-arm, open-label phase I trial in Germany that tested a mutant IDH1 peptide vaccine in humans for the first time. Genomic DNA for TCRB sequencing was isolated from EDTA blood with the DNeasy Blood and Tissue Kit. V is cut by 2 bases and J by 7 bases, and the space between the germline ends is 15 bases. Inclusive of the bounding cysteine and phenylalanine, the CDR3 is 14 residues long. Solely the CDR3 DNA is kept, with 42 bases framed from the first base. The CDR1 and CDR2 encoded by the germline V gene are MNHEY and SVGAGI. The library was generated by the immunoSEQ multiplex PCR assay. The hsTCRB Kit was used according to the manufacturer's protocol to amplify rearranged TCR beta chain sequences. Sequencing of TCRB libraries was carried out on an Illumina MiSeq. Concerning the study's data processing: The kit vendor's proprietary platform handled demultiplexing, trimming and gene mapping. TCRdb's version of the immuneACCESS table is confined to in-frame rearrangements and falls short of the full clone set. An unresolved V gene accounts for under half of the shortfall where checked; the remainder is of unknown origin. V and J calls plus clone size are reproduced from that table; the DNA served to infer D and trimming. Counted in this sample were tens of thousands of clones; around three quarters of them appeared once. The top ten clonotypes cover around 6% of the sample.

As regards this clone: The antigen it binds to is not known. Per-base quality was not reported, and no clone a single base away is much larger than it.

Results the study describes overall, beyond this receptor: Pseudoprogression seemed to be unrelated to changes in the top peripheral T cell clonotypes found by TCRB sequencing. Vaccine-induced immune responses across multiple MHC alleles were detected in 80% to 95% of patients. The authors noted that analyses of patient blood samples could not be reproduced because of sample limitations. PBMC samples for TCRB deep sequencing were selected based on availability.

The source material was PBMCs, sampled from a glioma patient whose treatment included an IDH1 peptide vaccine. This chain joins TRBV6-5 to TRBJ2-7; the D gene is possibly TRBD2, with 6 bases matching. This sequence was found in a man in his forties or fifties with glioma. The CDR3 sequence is CASSYGRGGREQYF. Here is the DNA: TGTGCCAGCAGTTACGGGCGGGGTGGGAGGGAGCAGTACTTC.